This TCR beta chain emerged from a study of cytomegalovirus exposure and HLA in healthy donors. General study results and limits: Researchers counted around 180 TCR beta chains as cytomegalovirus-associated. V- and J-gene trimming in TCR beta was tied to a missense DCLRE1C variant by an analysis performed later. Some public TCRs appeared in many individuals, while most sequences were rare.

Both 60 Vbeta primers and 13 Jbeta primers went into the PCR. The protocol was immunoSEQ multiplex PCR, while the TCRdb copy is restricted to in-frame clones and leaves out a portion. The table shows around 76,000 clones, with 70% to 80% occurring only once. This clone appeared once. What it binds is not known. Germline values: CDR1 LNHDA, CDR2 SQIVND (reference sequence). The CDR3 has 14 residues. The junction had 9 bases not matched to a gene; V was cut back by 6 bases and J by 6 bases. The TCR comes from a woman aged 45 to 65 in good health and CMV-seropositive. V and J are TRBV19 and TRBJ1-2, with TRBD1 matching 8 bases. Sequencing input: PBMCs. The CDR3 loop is CASSIGQGGNGYTF. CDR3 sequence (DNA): TGTGCCAGTAGCATTGGACAGGGAGGCAATGGCTACACCTTC.